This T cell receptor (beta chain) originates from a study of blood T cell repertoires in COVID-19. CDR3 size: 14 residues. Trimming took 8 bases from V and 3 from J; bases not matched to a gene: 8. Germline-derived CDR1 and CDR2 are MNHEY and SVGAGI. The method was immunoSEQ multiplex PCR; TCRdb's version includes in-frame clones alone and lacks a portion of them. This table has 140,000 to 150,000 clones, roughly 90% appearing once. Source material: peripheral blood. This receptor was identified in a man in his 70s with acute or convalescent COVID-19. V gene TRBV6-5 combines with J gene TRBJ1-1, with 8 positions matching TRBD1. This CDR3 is CASADRGSDTEAFF. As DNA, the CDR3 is TGTGCCAGCGCAGACAGGGGATCGGACACTGAAGCTTTCTTT.